This record looks at one T cell receptor (beta chain) sequence and its context. The antigen is not known. These data belong to a study of Ad26.COV2.S vaccination and SARS-CoV-2 variants. Study outcomes and limitations: Responses of spike-specific T cells (both CD8+ and CD4+) reportedly showed substantial breadth after vaccination. Vaccinees displayed broader spike-specific TCR repertoires than placebo recipients.

Profiled with immunoSEQ multiplex PCR; TCRdb holds only in-frame clones, not every one. Of more than 250,000 clones in the sample, about 89% were seen once. Germline-derived CDR1 and CDR2 are SNHLY and FYNNEI. CDR3 length equals 17 residues. V lost 5 bases, J lost 4 bases, and 20 bases lay in between. The sample's treatment: 19 received Ad26.COV2.S at low or high dose, single or two shots; about 5 received placebo; per-sample allocation not given. At day 63 after the first vaccine or placebo injection, samples were drawn. The sample here was peripheral blood, taken in a trial of Ad26.COV2.S vaccine versus placebo. The TCR sequence derives from a person aged 18-60 years who received the Ad26.COV2.S COVID-19 vaccine or a placebo. The chain combines TRBV2 with TRBJ2-2; D possibly corresponds to TRBD2 (6 bases). Written as DNA, the CDR3 is TGTGCCAGCAGTTTTACTTTAGCCGTGCGGGGCACCGGGGAGCTGTTTTTT. This codes for CASSFTLAVRGTGELFF.